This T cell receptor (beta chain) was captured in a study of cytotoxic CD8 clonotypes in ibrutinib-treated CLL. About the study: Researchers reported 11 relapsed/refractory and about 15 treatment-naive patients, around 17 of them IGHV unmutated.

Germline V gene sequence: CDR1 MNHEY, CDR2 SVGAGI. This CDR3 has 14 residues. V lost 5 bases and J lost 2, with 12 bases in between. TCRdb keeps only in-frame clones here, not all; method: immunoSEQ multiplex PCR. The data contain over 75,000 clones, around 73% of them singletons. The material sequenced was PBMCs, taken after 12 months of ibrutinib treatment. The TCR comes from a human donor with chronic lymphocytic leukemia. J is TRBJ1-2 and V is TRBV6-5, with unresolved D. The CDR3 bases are TGTGCCAGCAGTGACCGATTCCAAAACTATGGCTACACCTTC. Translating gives CASSDRFQNYGYTF.